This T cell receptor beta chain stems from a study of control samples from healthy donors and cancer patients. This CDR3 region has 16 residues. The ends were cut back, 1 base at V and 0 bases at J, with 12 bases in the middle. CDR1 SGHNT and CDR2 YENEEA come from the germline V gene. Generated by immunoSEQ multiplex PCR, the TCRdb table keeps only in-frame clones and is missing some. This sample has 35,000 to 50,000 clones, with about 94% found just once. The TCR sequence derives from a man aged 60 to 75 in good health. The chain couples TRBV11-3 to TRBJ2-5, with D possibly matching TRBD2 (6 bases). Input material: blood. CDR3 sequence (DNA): TGTGCCAGCAGCTTAGGGCAGCGGGCCTACCAAGAGACCCAGTACTTC. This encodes CASSLGQRAYQETQYF. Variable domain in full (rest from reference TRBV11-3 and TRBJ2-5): EAGVVQSPRYKIIEKKQPVAFWCNPISGHNTLYWYLQNLGQGPELLIRYENEEAVDDSQLPKDRFSAERLKGVDSTLKIQPAELGDSAVYLCASSLGQRAYQETQYFGPGTRLLVL.